A single sample is the source of the 7 T cell receptor beta chains below, sequenced in a study of CD8 T cells in Susac syndrome. An input of about 0.45 to 1 ug of RNA was subjected to reverse transcription using random hexamers. TCRdb passed the immunoSEQ multiplex PCR reads through MiXCR, listing each CDR3 protein once. The sample lists around 79,000 distinct CDR3 sequences, roughly 95% occurring once. Sequencing was performed on CD8+ T cells from PBMCs. The receptors were sampled from a human donor with Susac syndrome.

The chain links TRBV7-9 to TRBJ1-2; D unclear. This CDR3 is built from 15 residues. Per germline, CDR1 SEHNR and CDR2 FQNEAQ (reference sequence). V gave up 7 bases and J gave up 1 base, with 16 bases separating them. The CDR3 loop is CASTPALMINYGYTF. CDR3 in DNA: TGTGCCAGCACCCCGGCCCTCATGATTAACTATGGCTACACCTTC.

Comment on this clonotype: The junction and the germline gene differ at one end; a read error may be behind it. The CDR3 region is CASKRDRWHF. CDR3 sequence (DNA): TGTGCCAGCAAGCGGGACAGGTGGCATTTT. The chain carries TRBV9 and TRBJ2-3; D is possibly TRBD1 (8 bases). The CDR3 extends over 10 amino acids. The germline V gene has CDR1 SGDLS and CDR2 YYNGEE.

This sequence joins TRBV20-1 and TRBJ2-7; TRBD2 matches at 11 bases. The V segment lost 3 bases and the J segment 3 bases; nucleotides outside the gene matches: 7. CDR3 length equals 15 residues. CDR1 is DFQATT, CDR2 SNEGSKA, per germline (reference sequence). The CDR3 DNA reads as TGCAGTGCTAGTCAAGGACTAGCGGGTAGCTACGAGCAGTACTTC. Translated: CSASQGLAGSYEQYF.

The chain recombines TRBV5-6 with TRBJ2-2, with TRBD1 identical over 7 bases. CDR1 SGHDT and CDR2 YYEEEE come from the germline V gene. V gave up 3 bases and J gave up 1 base; unmatched junction bases: 3. The CDR3 has 15 residues. In nucleotides, the CDR3 is TGTGCCAGCAGCTGGGACAGCGAGAACACCGGGGAGCTGTTTTTT. Protein product: CASSWDSENTGELFF.

The gene calls are TRBV5-6 and TRBJ1-6, with 7 bases fitting TRBD1. V lost 7 bases and J lost 4; bases outside the gene matches: 5. CDR3 size: 14 residues. The V gene's germline CDR1 is SGHDT and CDR2 YYEEEE. Written as DNA, the CDR3 is TGTGCCAGCGGACACAGGGGTTATAATTCACCCCTCCACTTT. Amino acids: CASGHRGYNSPLHF.

This chain joins TRBV19 and TRBJ2-1; 10 bases line up with TRBD1. J lost 6 bases, V lost 5 bases, and 4 bases had no gene match. CDR1 and CDR2 from the germline V gene are LNHDA and SQIVND (reference sequence). CDR3 size: 14 residues. CDR3 bases: TGTGCCAGTAGTGCCGGGACAGGGGCCAATGAGCAGTTCTTC. It encodes CASSAGTGANEQFF.

The chain recombines TRBV11-1 with TRBJ1-2, with D possibly TRBD1 on 5 matching bases. Trimming took off 2 bases at V and 8 bases at J, with 21 bases between the two ends. Germline CDR1 is SGHAT and CDR2 is FQDESV (reference sequence). This CDR3 contains 16 residues. In DNA form, the CDR3 reads TGTGCCAGCAGCTTATACGGCAGGCCAGAAGGGGACGGCTACACCTTC. As protein: CASSLYGRPEGDGYTF.